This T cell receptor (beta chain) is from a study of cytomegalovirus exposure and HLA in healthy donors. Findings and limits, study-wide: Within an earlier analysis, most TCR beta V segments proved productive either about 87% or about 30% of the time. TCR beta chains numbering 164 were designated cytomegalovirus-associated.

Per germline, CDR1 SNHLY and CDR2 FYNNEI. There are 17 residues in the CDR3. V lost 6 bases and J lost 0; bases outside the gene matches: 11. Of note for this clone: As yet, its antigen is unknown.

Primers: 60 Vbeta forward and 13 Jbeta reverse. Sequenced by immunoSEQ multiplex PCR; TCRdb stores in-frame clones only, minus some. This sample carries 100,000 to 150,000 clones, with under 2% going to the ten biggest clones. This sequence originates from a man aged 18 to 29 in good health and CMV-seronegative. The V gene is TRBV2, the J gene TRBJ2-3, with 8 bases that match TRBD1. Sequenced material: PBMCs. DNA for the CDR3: TGTGCCAGCAGCCACGAATGGACAGGGAAGAGCACAGATACGCAGTATTTT. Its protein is CASSHEWTGKSTDTQYF.